This TCR beta chain appears in the sequencing data of a study of blood T cell repertoires in COVID-19. In the study overall: Samples taken during acute and convalescent COVID-19 were collected in the United States, Italy and Spain.

In the source study's methods: For nucleated cells, counts were estimated from reference gene primer amplification. The method was immunoSEQ multiplex PCR; TCRdb's version includes in-frame clones alone and lacks a portion of them. The V and J calls and the clone size are those of that table, but D and trimming were determined from the DNA. This sample has some 430,000 clones; about 92% occur once, and the top ten carry 0.6%. The ends lost 1 base at V and 0 bases at J; junction bases unmatched: 6. Germline CDR1 and CDR2: LGHDT and YNNKEL (reference sequence). The CDR3 runs 17 residues. This clone was counted once.

This rearrangement joins TRBV3-1 (or the pseudogene TRBV3-2) to TRBJ2-1; 7 bases map to TRBD2. The TCR sequence derives from a man aged 18 to 30 who had recovered from COVID-19. Sequenced material: PBMCs or T cells enriched from blood (not recorded which). CDR3 protein: CASSQGMTGGSYNEQFF. The CDR3 nucleotides read TGTGCCAGCAGCCAAGGAATGACGGGGGGCTCCTACAATGAGCAGTTCTTC.